The T cell receptor beta chain under discussion was sequenced for a study of identical twins. TCRdb independently ran MiXCR on the 5' RACE reads; one entry per CDR3 protein. This sample has about 470,000 distinct CDR3 sequences, with 24% found just once. The CDR3 length is 13 residues. V was clipped by 5 bases and J by 3 bases; unmatched bases: 2. From germline, CDR1 is DFQATT and CDR2 SNEGSKA (reference sequence). The sample was also linked to a second study, of T cells expressing NK-cell markers.

This sequence joins TRBV20-1 and TRBJ1-5, with 9 bases fitting TRBD1. The sequence came from a woman aged 18-29 years in good health. Sequencing input: CD4+ T cells sorted from blood. The CDR3 loop reads CSARQGDNQPQHF. In nucleotides, the CDR3 is TGCAGTGCTCGACAGGGGGACAATCAGCCCCAGCATTTT.